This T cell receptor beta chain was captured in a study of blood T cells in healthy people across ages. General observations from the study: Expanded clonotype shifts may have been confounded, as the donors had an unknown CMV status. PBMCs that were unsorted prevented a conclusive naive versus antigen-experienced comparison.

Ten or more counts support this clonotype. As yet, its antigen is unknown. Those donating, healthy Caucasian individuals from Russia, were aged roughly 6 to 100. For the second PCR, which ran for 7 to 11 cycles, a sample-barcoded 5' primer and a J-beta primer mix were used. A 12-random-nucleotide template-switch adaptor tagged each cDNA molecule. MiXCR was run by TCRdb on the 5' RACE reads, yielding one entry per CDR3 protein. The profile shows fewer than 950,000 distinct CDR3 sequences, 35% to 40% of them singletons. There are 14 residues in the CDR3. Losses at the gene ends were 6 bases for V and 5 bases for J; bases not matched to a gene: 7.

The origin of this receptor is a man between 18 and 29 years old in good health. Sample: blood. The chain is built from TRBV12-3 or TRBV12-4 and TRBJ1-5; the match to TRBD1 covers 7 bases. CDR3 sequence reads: CASSPRGRDQPQHF. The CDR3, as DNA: TGTGCCAGCAGCCCGAGGGGGCGCGATCAGCCCCAGCATTTT.